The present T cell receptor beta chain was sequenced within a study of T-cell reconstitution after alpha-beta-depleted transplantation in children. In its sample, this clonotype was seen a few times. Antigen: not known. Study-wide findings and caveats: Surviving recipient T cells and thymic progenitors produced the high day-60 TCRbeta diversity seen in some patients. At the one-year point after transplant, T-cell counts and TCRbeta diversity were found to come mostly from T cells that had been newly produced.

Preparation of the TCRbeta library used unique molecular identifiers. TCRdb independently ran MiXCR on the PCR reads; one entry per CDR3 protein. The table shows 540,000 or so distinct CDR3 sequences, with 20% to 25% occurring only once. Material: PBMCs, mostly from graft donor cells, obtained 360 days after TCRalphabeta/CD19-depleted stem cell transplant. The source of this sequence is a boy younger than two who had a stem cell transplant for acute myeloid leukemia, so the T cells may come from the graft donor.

The CDR3 DNA reads as TGTGCCAGCAGTTACTCGACTGTGGACGGGGAGCTGTTTTTT. It codes for CASSYSTVDGELFF. This rearrangement joins TRBV6-5 to TRBJ2-2; D gene uncertain. Between the trimmed V and J ends, which lost 0 bases and 7 bases, there was a span of 9 bases. The CDR3 runs 14 residues. CDR1 MNHEY and CDR2 SVGAGI come from the germline V gene.